The 18 T cell receptor beta chains below come from one sample, sequenced in a study of T cell changes during pregnancy in multiple sclerosis. Clones were sequenced by immunoSEQ multiplex PCR, and TCRdb holds only the in-frame ones, with some missing. The repertoire holds tens of thousands of clones, with around nine tenths as singletons. The sample here was peripheral blood, taken in the second trimester of pregnancy. All receptors derive from a female donor in good health, enrolled as a control in a pregnancy study.

The V and J genes are TRBV29-1 and TRBJ2-1; possibly TRBD1 for D (6 bases). Germline assignment: CDR1 SQVTM and CDR2 ANQGSEA. The CDR3 is made up of 12 amino acids. V lost 8 bases to trimming and J lost 7 bases, with 15 bases between them. In DNA form, the CDR3 reads TGCAGCTTGATGCCCGGGACAAATGAGCAGTTCTTC. Its protein product is CSLMPGTNEQFF.

V and J are TRBV7-2 and TRBJ2-2, with TRBD1 matching 10 bases. CDR1 SGHTA and CDR2 FQGNSA come from the germline V gene. J lost 1 base, V lost 5 bases, and 4 bases had no gene match. The CDR3 has 16 amino acids. The CDR3 spells CASSRWTGGNTGELFF. CDR3 DNA: TGTGCCAGCAGCCGCTGGACAGGGGGGAACACCGGGGAGCTGTTTTTT.

J is TRBJ2-7 and V is TRBV6-5; tentatively, D is TRBD2 (6 bases). CDR3 length equals 16 residues. Germline loops: CDR1 MNHEY, CDR2 SVGAGI. Trimming removed 4 bases at V and 0 bases at J, with 16 bases between. The CDR3 nucleotides are TGTGCCAGCAGTTCCCCGAGGGGCGGGGACTCCTACGAGCAGTACTTC. This encodes CASSSPRGGDSYEQYF.

This clone was recorded only once. J is TRBJ1-1 and V is TRBV2; D gene unclear. This CDR3 contains 13 residues. With 5 bases removed from V and 0 bases from J, the gap between germline ends came to 7 bases. Germline CDR1 and CDR2: SNHLY and FYNNEI. The CDR3 bases are TGTGCCAGCAGTCGCACATTGAACACTGAAGCTTTCTTT. It codes for CASSRTLNTEAFF. The variable domain in full, completed from reference TRBV2 and TRBJ1-1, reads EPEVTQTPSHQVTQMGQEVILRCVPISNHLYFYWYRQILGQKVEFLVSFYNNEISEKSEIFDDQFSVERPDGSNFTLKIRSTKLEDSAMYFCASSRTLNTEAFFGQGTRLTVV.

This sequence joins TRBV6-1 and TRBJ1-1, with unresolved D. Germline-derived CDR1 and CDR2 are MNHNS and SASEGT. The V gene lost 1 base and the J gene lost 4 bases, with 13 bases spanning the gap. This CDR3 region has 15 residues. In DNA, the CDR3 is TGTGCCAGCAGTGAAGAAGCGACCATCGCCACTGAAGCTTTCTTT. This sequence encodes CASSEEATIATEAFF.

This chain uses TRBV6-1 with TRBJ2-5; TRBD1 matches at 8 bases. Per germline, CDR1 MNHNS and CDR2 SASEGT. The CDR3 is made up of 15 amino acids. V was clipped by 6 bases and J by 5 bases; unmatched bases: 11. For the CDR3, the DNA is TGTGCCAGCAGGGGAGGACAGGGTCCCTGGGAGACCCAGTACTTC. It translates to CASRGGQGPWETQYF.

This clone turned up a few times. The chain links TRBV11-3 to TRBJ2-2; maybe TRBD1 (5 bases). CDR3 length: 15 residues. Germline V CDR1 and CDR2: SGHNT, YENEEA. V shed 1 base and J shed 3 bases, with 9 bases lying between them. CDR3 coding DNA: TGTGCCAGCAGCTTAGTTCAGGGTTACACCGGGGAGCTGTTTTTT. This sequence encodes CASSLVQGYTGELFF.

The chain is built from TRBV28 and TRBJ2-7; the D is unclear. This CDR3 region has 15 residues. Germline CDR1 reads MDHEN; CDR2 reads SYDVKM. Trimming cost V 1 base and J 2 bases, with 12 bases left between them. The chain's CDR3 is CASSLYSHETYEQYF. Here the CDR3 DNA reads TGTGCCAGCAGTTTATACAGCCACGAAACCTACGAGCAGTACTTC. Full variable domain (rest looked up from reference TRBV28 and TRBJ2-7): DVKVTQSSRYLVKRTGEKVFLECVQDMDHENMFWYRQDPGLGLRLIYFSYDVKMKEKGDIPEGYSVSREKKERFSLILESASTNQTSMYLCASSLYSHETYEQYFGPGTRLTVT.

The rearrangement links TRBV2 to TRBJ2-5, with TRBD1 as a possible D gene (6 bases). The germline V and J ends were trimmed by 6 bases and 2 bases, with 10 bases remaining between them. This CDR3 has 13 residues. The germline gives CDR1 SNHLY, CDR2 FYNNEI. In DNA form, the CDR3 reads TGTGCCAGCAGACTTGACAGGCAAGAGACCCAGTACTTC. This translates into CASRLDRQETQYF.

The chain uses TRBV6-5 and TRBJ1-2; D might be TRBD1 (6 bases). This CDR3 is 13 amino acids long. Germline V gives CDR1 MNHEY, CDR2 SVGAGI. The germline V and J ends were trimmed by 6 bases and 5 bases, with 13 bases remaining between them. In DNA, the CDR3 is TGTGCCAGCAGCCCAGGGGTAGCGTATGGCTACACCTTC. This encodes CASSPGVAYGYTF.

This sequence joins TRBV4-1 and TRBJ1-4, with TRBD1 matching 7 bases. CDR1 MGHRA and CDR2 YSYEKL come from the germline V gene. The CDR3 contains 18 residues. After removal of 1 base from V and 0 bases from J, the junction contained 8 bases not matched to a gene. The CDR3 reads CASSQGTGVYATNEKLFF. CDR3 coding DNA: TGCGCCAGCAGCCAAGGGACAGGAGTATATGCAACTAATGAAAAACTGTTTTTT.

J is TRBJ1-1 and V is TRBV5-4; 12 bases agree with TRBD1. CDR1 and CDR2 from the germline V gene are SGHNT and YYREEE (reference sequence). This CDR3 is built from 15 residues. Trimming took 10 bases from V and 8 from J; bases not matched to a gene: 15. Here the CDR3 reads CAFGGQGALVTEAFF. CDR3 coding DNA: TGTGCCTTCGGGGGACAGGGGGCTTTAGTAACCGAAGCTTTCTTT.

This sequence joins TRBV19 and TRBJ1-2, with TRBD1 as a possible D gene (6 bases). V was cut by 7 bases and J by 6 bases, with 21 bases left in between. Germline-derived CDR1 and CDR2 are LNHDA and SQIVND (reference sequence). This CDR3 has 15 amino acids. The CDR3 loop is CASTNPGGLVNGYTF. The CDR3 DNA sequence: TGTGCCAGTACTAACCCTGGGGGCTTGGTGAATGGCTACACCTTC.

The gene calls are TRBV11-3 and TRBJ2-5; 9 bases agree with TRBD1. The CDR3 has 14 amino acids. The V gene end was trimmed by 5 bases and the J gene end by 5 bases; junction bases not matched to a gene: 6. Germline-derived CDR1 and CDR2 are SGHNT and YENEEA. CDR3 region: CASSRTGGGETQYF. In DNA form, the CDR3 reads TGTGCCAGCAGCCGAACAGGGGGCGGGGAGACCCAGTACTTC.

This clone appeared a few times. This chain links TRBV2 with TRBJ2-7; D not resolved. Germline values: CDR1 SNHLY, CDR2 FYNNEI. This CDR3 spans 12 amino acids. The V end was cut by 4 bases, the J end by 4 bases, with 8 bases between. The CDR3 loop is CASSATQYEQYF. CDR3 sequence (DNA): TGTGCCAGCAGTGCTACGCAATACGAGCAGTACTTC. Combining the CDR3 with reference TRBV2 and TRBJ2-7 gives the whole variable domain EPEVTQTPSHQVTQMGQEVILRCVPISNHLYFYWYRQILGQKVEFLVSFYNNEISEKSEIFDDQFSVERPDGSNFTLKIRSTKLEDSAMYFCASSATQYEQYFGPGTRLTVT.

This chain links TRBV10-3 with TRBJ1-1; D remains unclear. From germline, CDR1 is ENHRY and CDR2 SYGVKD. V was cut by 4 bases and J by 1 base, with 7 bases left in between. The CDR3 is 13 residues long. This chain's CDR3 is CAISVQKNTEAFF. For the CDR3, the DNA is TGTGCCATCAGTGTACAGAAGAACACTGAAGCTTTCTTT.

This chain joins TRBV10-3 and TRBJ2-6; 9 nucleotides agree with TRBD1. V dropped 0 bases and J dropped 4; count of bases not matched to a gene: 7. CDR3 length equals 18 residues. From germline, CDR1 is ENHRY and CDR2 SYGVKD. In nucleotides, the CDR3 is TGTGCCATCAGTGAGTCGAAGACAGGGGGGGCAGGGGCCAACGTCCTGACTTTC. Protein: CAISESKTGGAGANVLTF.

The J gene is TRBJ2-4, the V gene TRBV11-3; weak D call: TRBD2 (7 bases). V dropped 5 bases and J dropped 10 bases, with 15 bases sitting between them. The CDR3 sequence is 13 residues long. CDR1 and CDR2 from the germline V gene are SGHNT and YENEEA. The CDR3 coding sequence is TGTGCCAGCAGCCAAGGGGGGGTGGGGATTCAGTACTTC. It is translated as CASSQGGVGIQYF.